The 4 T cell receptor beta chains listed next were all sequenced from one sample in a study of shared clonotypes between healthy human individuals. Using immunoSEQ multiplex PCR, the repertoire was profiled, and TCRdb retains in-frame clones only, with some absent. Of over 2 million clones listed, just under 95% are singletons. Terminally differentiated effector memory CD45RA+ cells were excluded by CCR7 positive selection of CD45RO-negative cells. The sample was naive CD8+ T cells sorted from blood. The receptors originated from a young man in good health.

Concerning this clone: Different DNA sequences within this sample yield the same CDR3. The J gene is TRBJ2-5, the V gene TRBV7-9, with D perhaps TRBD1 (7 bases). The length of the CDR3 is 15 residues. Looked up from germline, CDR1 is SEHNR and CDR2 is FQNEAQ (reference sequence). The ends were cut back, 1 base at V and 1 base at J, with 10 bases in the middle. In DNA form, the CDR3 reads TGTGCCAGCAGCTTAGTGCAGGGGGGCCAAGAGACCCAGTACTTC. Protein sequence: CASSLVQGGQETQYF. Combining the CDR3 with reference TRBV7-9 and TRBJ2-5 gives the whole variable domain DTGVSQNPRHKITKRGQNVTFRCDPISEHNRLYWYRQTLGQGPEFLTYFQNEAQLEKSRLLSDRFSAERPKGSFSTLEIQRTEQGDSAMYLCASSLVQGGQETQYFGPGTRLLVL.

The J gene is TRBJ1-4, the V gene TRBV7-9, with D hard to call. The germline V and J ends were trimmed by 6 bases and 8 bases, with 16 bases remaining between them. This CDR3 comprises 14 residues. Looked up from germline, CDR1 is SEHNR and CDR2 is FQNEAQ (reference sequence). The CDR3 sequence is CASSPLETWEKLFF. As DNA, the CDR3 is TGTGCCAGCAGTCCCCTCGAGACCTGGGAAAAACTGTTTTTT.

The chain recombines TRBV6-6 with TRBJ2-1; D is undetermined. V was pared by 6 bases and J by 0 bases, with 12 bases between. Germline V gene data show CDR1 as MNHNY and CDR2 as SVGAGI (reference sequence). This CDR3 region has 15 residues. The CDR3 loop is CASRTDSSSYNEQFF. CDR3 coding DNA: TGTGCCAGCAGAACCGACTCGAGCTCCTACAATGAGCAGTTCTTC.

This clone was observed once. The V and J genes are TRBV5-6 and TRBJ2-5; no reliable D call. Between the trimmed V and J ends, which lost 0 bases and 5 bases, there was a span of 11 bases. CDR1 is SGHDT and CDR2 is YYEEEE in the germline V gene. CDR3 length: 14 amino acids. The chain's CDR3 is CASSLERAAETQYF. Here the CDR3 DNA reads TGTGCCAGCAGCTTGGAACGGGCCGCGGAGACCCAGTACTTC.